This TCR beta chain was sequenced in a study of beta chain features in type 1 diabetes. Across the whole study: Examination spanned around 110 million sorted cells from all samples.

Cell sorting via CD45RO/CCR7/CD25/CD127/CD95/CD27 was performed to obtain CD4+ naive, central memory, regulatory and stem cell-like memory cells. Germline V gives CDR1 KGHSH, CDR2 LQKENI. This CDR3 region has 21 residues. V lost 0 bases and J lost 4; bases outside the gene matches: 19. Notes on the study in general: Moderate yet significant TCRB CDR3 shortening was seen in Type 1 diabetes patients in all four CD4+ subsets. A potential PCR bias toward shorter templates would be equal in patient and control samples.

Sequencing targeted expressed TCRB transcripts, as all isolated RNA had been reverse transcribed. The table came from immunoSEQ multiplex PCR; TCRdb's copy has only in-frame clones and leaves some out. The data contain about 23,000 clones, about 58% of them singletons. On this clone: Antigen: not known.

The sequence came from a man aged 18 to 29 with type 1 diabetes. Sequencing used stem cell memory CD4+ T cells from blood. This chain connects TRBV18 to TRBJ2-1, with 9 bases that match TRBD2. CDR3 DNA: TGTGCCAGCTCACCACCATTTAGCGGGAGTGGTAAAGTCGGATTATACAATGAGCAGTTCTTC. Encoded protein: CASSPPFSGSGKVGLYNEQFF.